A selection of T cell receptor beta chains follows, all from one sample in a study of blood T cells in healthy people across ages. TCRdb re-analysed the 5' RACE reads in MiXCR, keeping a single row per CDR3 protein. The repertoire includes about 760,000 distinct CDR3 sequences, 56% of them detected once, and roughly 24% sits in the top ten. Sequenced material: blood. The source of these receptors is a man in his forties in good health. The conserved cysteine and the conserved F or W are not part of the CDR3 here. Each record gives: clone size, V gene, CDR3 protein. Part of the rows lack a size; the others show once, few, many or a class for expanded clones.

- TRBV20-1 SASKGLAGVRLREQY
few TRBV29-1 SVATRGDQPQH
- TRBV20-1 SARDITTSGYT
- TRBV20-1 SARALTTGYEQY
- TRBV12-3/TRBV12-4 ASSLSGPGFGYT
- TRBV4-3 ASSQDPSVPNEQF
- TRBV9 ASSAGTFAYEQY
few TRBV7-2 ASSPKSGATSGRANYEQY
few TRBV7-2 ASSSVSSRADTQY
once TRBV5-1 ASSLGAALGETQY
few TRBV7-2 ASSLYRIKDTEAF
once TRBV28 ASSSIRGISSYEQY
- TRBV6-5 ASSYSVTLKGLNTEAF
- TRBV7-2 ASSLTGGHNYGYT
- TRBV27 ASSPTGTAVYGYS
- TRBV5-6 ASSPRAGGLINEQF
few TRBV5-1 ASSLAEGDIRGEGEQY
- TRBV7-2 ASSLSAGHTEAF
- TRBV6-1 ASSPRALNTGELF
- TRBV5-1 ASSLIMDRSYEQY
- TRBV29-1 SVRQGTGETQY
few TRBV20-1 SAALSGSSYNEQF
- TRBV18 ASSQVPVGETQY
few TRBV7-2 ASSPWGGSQPQH
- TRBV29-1 SARDSSGYT
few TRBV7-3 ASSLPGMGAKNIQY
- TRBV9 ASSVGTGVVYGYT
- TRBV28 ASSFLGDEQF
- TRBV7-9 ASKGLAGGPLTNTGELF
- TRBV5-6 ASSLVSAISGANVLT
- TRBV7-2 ASSPVQGRDEKLF
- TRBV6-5 ASRTREDTTNEKLF
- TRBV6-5 ASSPPHTGELF
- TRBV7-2 ASSLDRAVREQY
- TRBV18 ASSPGTGLDSYEQY
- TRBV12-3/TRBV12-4 ASSSISSGAAGSEQY
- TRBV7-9 ASSRGGELGEQF
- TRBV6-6 ASSYALAGEGRQF
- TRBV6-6 ASTLGGQLYGYT
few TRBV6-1 ASSPRPDPSYEQY
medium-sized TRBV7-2 ASSAPTGTSMHEQY
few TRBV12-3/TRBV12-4 ASSLRGAGVGEQY
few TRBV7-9 ASSLEAGVGETQY
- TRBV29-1 SVQTRDKRGTEAF
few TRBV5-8 ASSFRLTGTGDGGANVLT
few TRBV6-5 ASSWMGADIQY
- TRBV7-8 ASSRRTGGNTDTQY
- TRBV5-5 ASSTGEGVSGANVLT
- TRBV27 ASSFHLDTEAF
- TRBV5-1 ASSLAVISDQETQY
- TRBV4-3 ASSQARGLNYGYT
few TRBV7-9 ASKDGVRETQY
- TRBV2 ASGSNTEAF
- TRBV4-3 ASSQGAGGPSKNIQY
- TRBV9 ASSAYLSQETQY